These 9 T cell receptor beta chains were sequenced from one sample in a study of blood T cells in healthy people across ages. A second PCR of roughly 6 to 12 cycles used a sample-barcoded 5' primer and a J-beta primer mix. TCRdb called the 5' RACE reads again in MiXCR, with one record for every CDR3 protein. Altogether about 290,000 distinct CDR3 sequences are present, around 29% being singletons, with the ten largest covering roughly 28%. The sequenced material came from blood. These receptors came from a woman aged 70-85 years in good health.

This clonotype was found a few times. The chain recombines TRBV7-6 with TRBJ2-7, with TRBD1 matching 8 bases. The germline CDR1 and CDR2 sequences are SGHVS and FNYEAQ. The trim removed 1 base at V and 7 bases at J, leaving 6 bases unmatched. The CDR3 covers 14 residues. The chain's CDR3 is CASSLVTGAREQYF. CDR3 nucleotides: TGTGCCAGCAGCTTAGTGACAGGGGCGAGGGAGCAGTACTTC.

The genes are TRBV7-6 and TRBJ2-5; TRBD1 aligns across 7 bases. CDR1 and CDR2 from the germline V gene are SGHVS and FNYEAQ. V lost 4 bases to trimming and J lost 4 bases; unmatched junction nucleotides: 6. The CDR3 runs 14 residues. CDR3 nucleotide sequence: TGTGCCAGCAGCTCACAGGGGAAGGGAGAGACCCAGTACTTC. The encoded protein is CASSSQGKGETQYF.

V gene TRBV2 combines with J gene TRBJ1-4; 7 positions match TRBD1. The CDR3 has 15 amino acids. The V gene end was trimmed by 5 bases and the J gene end by 5 bases; junction bases not matched to a gene: 8. Per the germline V gene, CDR1 is SNHLY and CDR2 is FYNNEI. The CDR3 region is CASSLQDRPNEKLFF. The CDR3 DNA reads TGTGCCAGCAGTCTTCAGGACAGGCCGAATGAAAAACTGTTTTTT.

This clonotype appeared a few times. The chain couples TRBV29-1 to TRBJ1-1; 9 positions match TRBD1. Germline lookup yields CDR1 SQVTM and CDR2 ANQGSEA. This CDR3 is 15 amino acids long. The V and J ends lost 2 bases and 5 bases, in that order; junction bases with no gene match: 9. CDR3 nucleotide sequence: TGCAGCGTTGAATACCCGGGACAGGGAAGGACTGAAGCTTTCTTT. It encodes CSVEYPGQGRTEAFF.

This clonotype appeared a few times. The chain recombines TRBV20-1 with TRBJ1-1, with a weak D call TRBD1 (6 bases). This CDR3 comprises 13 residues. Trimming removed 1 base from V and 3 bases from J, with 9 bases in between. CDR1 DFQATT and CDR2 SNEGSKA come from the germline V gene (reference sequence). This CDR3 is CSARGTGYTEAFF. The CDR3 DNA reads as TGCAGTGCTAGAGGTACAGGGTACACTGAAGCTTTCTTT.

CDR3 sequence (DNA): TGCAGTGCTACAAGGAAGGAGCCCTACGAGCAGTACTTC. Amino acids: CSATRKEPYEQYF. J is TRBJ2-5 and V is TRBV20-1; no definite D call. The better agreement between TRBJ2-7 and the DNA end casts doubt on the J call. The CDR3 is 13 residues long. Germline loops: CDR1 DFQATT, CDR2 SNEGSKA (reference sequence).

J is TRBJ2-7 and V is TRBV10-1; the D gene is possibly TRBD2 (6 bases). With 3 bases removed from V and 6 bases from J, the gap between germline ends came to 15 bases. The CDR3 consists of 14 residues. Germline V gene lookup returns CDR1 WNHNN and CDR2 SYGVQD (reference sequence). The CDR3 nucleotides read TGCGCCAGCAGTGAAGGAGGGGTCCGGTCCGAGCAGTACTTC. It is translated as CASSEGGVRSEQYF.

The V and J genes are TRBV3-1 and TRBJ2-7; D perhaps matches TRBD1 (5 bases). Germline loops: CDR1 LGHDT, CDR2 YNNKEL (reference sequence). V was pared by 4 bases and J by 3 bases, with 13 bases between. The length of the CDR3 is 14 residues. The CDR3 here is CASSRVGQIYEQYF. CDR3 nucleotide sequence: TGTGCCAGCAGCCGGGTGGGGCAGATCTACGAGCAGTACTTC.

V usage is TRBV10-2 and J usage is TRBJ2-7, with D perhaps TRBD2 (6 bases). Trimming pared 7 bases from V and 2 bases from J, leaving 18 bases between. Germline lookup yields CDR1 WSHSY and CDR2 SAAADI. The CDR3 spans 15 residues. The CDR3 is CASIRDLRGAYEQYF. The CDR3 DNA sequence: TGCGCCAGCATTAGGGACTTGCGGGGAGCCTACGAGCAGTACTTC.